The 30 T cell receptor beta chains listed next were all sequenced from one sample in a study of OX40 agonist ivuxolimab in advanced cancers. Library method: the immunoSEQ multiplex PCR assay. TCRdb provides this immuneACCESS table in a form limited to in-frame rearrangements. Some clones are lacking; in checked studies, under half of them reflect an unresolved V gene, and why the rest are absent is not known. Here the sample has around 64,000 clones; 87% occur a single time. The top ten clones comprise around 0.38% of the sample. The material sequenced was CD4+ or CD8+ T cells sorted from blood, taken in a trial of the OX40 agonist ivuxolimab. These receptors all stem from an adult with an advanced solid tumor such as melanoma, head and neck, liver or kidney cancer.

This sequence joins TRBV19 and TRBJ2-7, with 8 bases that match TRBD1. J gave up 0 bases and V 4 bases, and 5 bases lay outside the gene matches. The CDR3 totals 15 residues. Germline V gives CDR1 LNHDA, CDR2 SQIVND (reference sequence). CDR3 in amino acids: CASSSGQGGSYEQYF. The CDR3 DNA reads as TGTGCCAGTAGTAGCGGACAGGGAGGCTCCTACGAGCAGTACTTC.

This sequence joins TRBV19 and TRBJ1-5, with TRBD1 matching 7 bases. V was clipped by 7 bases and J by 4 bases; unmatched bases: 7. Germline V gene sequence: CDR1 LNHDA, CDR2 SQIVND (reference sequence). This CDR3 has 14 residues. CDR3 DNA sequence: TGTGCCAGTACTGGACAGGAACTAAATCAGCCCCAGCATTTT. This gives the protein CASTGQELNQPQHF.

This clone turned up a few times. This sample includes further DNA sequences coding for the same CDR3. The rearrangement links TRBV19 to TRBJ1-6; D is unresolved. The length of the CDR3 is 12 residues. Trimming took off 6 bases at V and 8 bases at J, with 8 bases between the two ends. CDR1 and CDR2 (germline): LNHDA, SQIVND (reference sequence). Here the CDR3 reads CASSGQDSPLHF. CDR3 nucleotide sequence: TGTGCCAGTAGCGGCCAGGATTCACCCCTCCACTTT. Based on the CDR3 plus reference TRBV19 and TRBJ1-6, the full variable domain is DGGITQSPKYLFRKEGQNVTLSCEQNLNHDAMYWYRQDPGQGLRLIYYSQIVNDFQKGDIAEGYSVSREKKESFPLTVTSAQKNPTAFYLCASSGQDSPLHFGNGTRLTVT.

The J gene is TRBJ2-2, the V gene TRBV30; D possibly matches TRBD1 or TRBD2 (5 bases each). Trimming shortened V by 4 bases and J by 0 bases, and 9 bases separated the two germline ends. CDR1 GTSNPN and CDR2 SVGIG come from the germline V gene (reference sequence). The CDR3 extends over 14 amino acids. The CDR3 region is CAWKGTANTGELFF. CDR3 bases: TGTGCCTGGAAGGGGACCGCGAACACCGGGGAGCTGTTTTTT. The whole variable domain, filled in from reference TRBV30 and TRBJ2-2, reads SQTIHQWPATLVQPVGSPLSLECTVEGTSNPNLYWYRQAAGRGLQLLFYSVGIGQISSEVPQNLSASRPQDRQFILSSKKLLLSDSGFYLCAWKGTANTGELFFGEGSRLTVL.

In its sample, this clone was seen once. The gene calls are TRBV7-8 and TRBJ1-1, with D tentatively TRBD1 (5 bases). V was cut by 5 bases and J by 4 bases, with 14 bases left in between. The CDR3 covers 14 residues. Germline CDR1 and CDR2: SGHVS and FQNEAQ. DNA for the CDR3: TGTGCCAGCAGCCCAGGGACTCCACGCACTGAAGCTTTCTTT. Protein: CASSPGTPRTEAFF.

The chain couples TRBV6-6 to TRBJ1-5; tentative D call: TRBD1 (5 bases). This CDR3 has 13 residues. Trimming shortened V by 7 bases and J by 3 bases, and 10 bases separated the two germline ends. The V gene's germline CDR1 is MNHNY and CDR2 SVGAGI (reference sequence). The CDR3 is CASKQGNNQPQHF. CDR3 DNA: TGTGCCAGCAAGCAGGGTAACAATCAGCCCCAGCATTTT.

The chain recombines TRBV7-9 with TRBJ1-1, with a possible D match to TRBD1 (5 bases). The CDR3 covers 14 residues. V dropped 2 bases and J dropped 4 bases, with 11 bases sitting between them. Per the germline V gene, CDR1 is SEHNR and CDR2 is FQNEAQ (reference sequence). CDR3 residues: CASSLRSGGTEAFF. DNA for the CDR3: TGTGCCAGCAGCTTAAGATCTGGGGGCACTGAAGCTTTCTTT. Combining the CDR3 with reference TRBV7-9 and TRBJ1-1 gives the whole variable domain DTGVSQNPRHKITKRGQNVTFRCDPISEHNRLYWYRQTLGQGPEFLTYFQNEAQLEKSRLLSDRFSAERPKGSFSTLEIQRTEQGDSAMYLCASSLRSGGTEAFFGQGTRLTVV.

The chain has TRBV7-9 and TRBJ2-3; D gene unclear. This CDR3 spans 16 amino acids. V gave up 2 bases and J gave up 4 bases, with 16 bases separating them. Germline CDR1 is SEHNR and CDR2 is FQNEAQ (reference sequence). CDR3: CASSLWLNSEADTQYF. Written as DNA, the CDR3 is TGTGCCAGCAGCTTATGGTTGAATTCAGAGGCAGATACGCAGTATTTT. Full variable domain (outside the CDR3, taken from reference TRBV7-9 and TRBJ2-3): DTGVSQNPRHKITKRGQNVTFRCDPISEHNRLYWYRQTLGQGPEFLTYFQNEAQLEKSRLLSDRFSAERPKGSFSTLEIQRTEQGDSAMYLCASSLWLNSEADTQYFGPGTRLTVL.

This sequence joins TRBV5-4 and TRBJ1-2; tentatively, D is TRBD1 (5 bases). V was trimmed by 1 base and J by 8 bases, leaving 15 bases between them. CDR3 length equals 14 residues. The V gene's germline CDR1 is SGHNT and CDR2 YYREEE (reference sequence). The CDR3 bases are TGTGCCAGCAGCTTGTCAGGGATCACTAGGGGCTACACCTTC. Translating gives CASSLSGITRGYTF. The full variable domain, rest sourced from reference TRBV5-4 and TRBJ1-2, is ETGVTQSPTHLIKTRGQQVTLRCSSQSGHNTVSWYQQALGQGPQFIFQYYREEENGRGNFPPRFSGLQFPNYSSELNVNALELDDSALYLCASSLSGITRGYTFGSGTRLTVV.

This clone has just one count. CDR3 in amino acids: CASSEAGGLSDEQFF. The CDR3 DNA follows: TGTGCCAGCAGTGAAGCGGGGGGGCTTTCGGATGAGCAGTTCTTC. V gene TRBV2 combines with J gene TRBJ2-1, with D maybe TRBD2 (7 bases). Trimming pared 0 bases from V and 8 bases from J, leaving 14 bases between. Germline CDR1 is SNHLY and CDR2 is FYNNEI. This CDR3 region has 15 residues.

The V and J genes are TRBV6-1 and TRBJ1-3; D may be TRBD1 (6 bases). The CDR3 totals 16 residues. Germline V CDR1 and CDR2: MNHNS, SASEGT. V lost 3 bases and J lost 8, with 20 bases in between. Written as DNA, the CDR3 is TGTGCCAGCAGTGAGGTATCAGGGGTCCTGATGGACACCATATATTTT. Protein: CASSEVSGVLMDTIYF.

This clone has only a few counts. This rearrangement joins TRBV27 to TRBJ2-1; D unclear. CDR1 and CDR2 from the germline V gene are MNHEY and SMNVEV (reference sequence). Trimming stripped 10 bases from V and 2 bases from J, with 6 bases between. The CDR3 extends over 11 amino acids. The CDR3 loop is CATSPYNEQFF. The CDR3 bases are TGTGCCACCTCCCCCTACAATGAGCAGTTCTTC.

The V and J genes are TRBV5-1 and TRBJ1-3; tentative D call: TRBD1 (6 bases). The CDR3 loop spans 16 amino acids. Germline-derived CDR1 and CDR2 are SGHRS and YFSETQ. Trimming removed 1 base at V and 11 bases at J, with 22 bases between. CDR3 amino acids: CASSLSLRDILGPIYF. CDR3 DNA: TGCGCCAGCAGCTTGTCACTCCGGGACATCCTAGGACCCATATATTTT.

The rearrangement links TRBV2 to TRBJ1-3; D is perhaps TRBD1 (5 bases). Germline values: CDR1 SNHLY, CDR2 FYNNEI. This CDR3 has 14 amino acids. V was pared by 2 bases and J by 4 bases, with 9 bases between. CDR3: CASSEQGAGNTIYF. CDR3 DNA sequence: TGTGCCAGCAGTGAACAGGGAGCAGGAAACACCATATATTTT.

The chain joins TRBV6-1 to TRBJ2-1; D may be TRBD2 (5 bases). Trimming cost V 6 bases and J 3 bases, with 9 bases left between them. CDR1 is MNHNS, CDR2 SASEGT, per germline. The CDR3 sequence is 13 residues long. CDR3 residues: CASSGRGYNEQFF. The CDR3 DNA follows: TGTGCCAGCAGCGGCCGGGGCTACAATGAGCAGTTCTTC.

This chain links TRBV4-1 with TRBJ1-5; tentatively, D is TRBD1 (5 bases). Trimming shortened V by 1 base and J by 7 bases, and 14 bases separated the two germline ends. The CDR3 runs 15 residues. Germline loops: CDR1 MGHRA, CDR2 YSYEKL. CDR3 sequence: CASSQGTTVPQPQHF. The CDR3 nucleotides are TGCGCCAGCAGCCAAGGGACAACTGTGCCCCAGCCCCAGCATTTT.

J is TRBJ2-7 and V is TRBV28; 7 bases are shared with TRBD1. CDR1 and CDR2 (germline): MDHEN, SYDVKM. V trimming: 6 bases; J trimming: 4 bases; junction bases outside the gene matches: 0. The CDR3 consists of 11 residues. CDR3 sequence reads: CASRTGYEQYF. CDR3 DNA sequence: TGTGCCAGCAGGACAGGGTACGAGCAGTACTTC.

The chain is built from TRBV28 and TRBJ1-2, with D maybe TRBD1 (5 bases). The CDR3 loop spans 12 amino acids. Trimming left V 5 bases short and J 7 bases short, with 11 bases between. CDR1 is MDHEN and CDR2 is SYDVKM in the germline V gene. The CDR3 here is CASSLQGSGYTF. CDR3 bases: TGTGCCAGCAGTCTTCAGGGAAGTGGCTACACCTTC.

The DNA for the CDR3 is TGTGCCAGCAGTCAACCTTCGGGACTCCTGAACACTGAAGCTTTCTTT. This gives the protein CASSQPSGLLNTEAFF. J is TRBJ1-1 and V is TRBV28; a weak D match, TRBD1 (5 bases). CDR1 is MDHEN and CDR2 is SYDVKM in the germline V gene. The CDR3 consists of 16 residues. V gave up 5 bases and J gave up 0 bases, with 16 bases separating them.

V usage is TRBV6-5 and J usage is TRBJ2-7; 7 bases align to TRBD2. The CDR3 consists of 16 residues. Germline trimming cut 0 bases from V and 3 bases from J; bases unmatched to any gene: 8. Germline V gene lookup returns CDR1 MNHEY and CDR2 SVGAGI. DNA for the CDR3: TGTGCCAGCAGTTACTCGATCAACGGGGGGAACTACGAGCAGTACTTC. This translates into CASSYSINGGNYEQYF.

This rearrangement joins TRBV6-1 to TRBJ2-1; 9 bases map to TRBD2. V trimming: 4 bases; J trimming: 0 bases; junction bases outside the gene matches: 10. CDR1 MNHNS and CDR2 SASEGT come from the germline V gene. The CDR3 consists of 18 residues. The CDR3 loop reads CASSGVVSGRSSYNEQFF. The CDR3 DNA is TGTGCCAGCAGTGGAGTGGTTAGCGGGAGAAGCTCCTACAATGAGCAGTTCTTC.

The chain couples TRBV6-5 to TRBJ2-5; 8 nucleotides agree with TRBD1. With 0 bases clipped from V and 5 bases from J, the junction kept 5 bases outside the gene matches. The CDR3 spans 15 residues. The germline V gene encodes CDR1 MNHEY and CDR2 SVGAGI. In nucleotides, the CDR3 is TGTGCCAGCAGTTACTCGGCAGGGGGCCGTGAGACCCAGTACTTC. Residues: CASSYSAGGRETQYF.

The V gene is TRBV7-2, the J gene TRBJ2-5; possibly TRBD2 for D (5 bases). In germline, CDR1 is SGHTA, CDR2 FQGNSA. V lost 5 bases and J lost 7, with 14 bases in between. The CDR3 contains 13 residues. The CDR3 here is CASSVGSLSTQYF. For the CDR3, the DNA is TGTGCCAGCAGCGTAGGGAGCCTTTCGACCCAGTACTTC. Drawing the rest from reference TRBV7-2 and TRBJ2-5, the complete variable domain is GAGVSQSPSNKVTEKGKDVELRCDPISGHTALYWYRQSLGQGLEFLIYFQGNSAPDKSGLPSDRFSAERTGGSVSTLTIQRTQQEDSAVYLCASSVGSLSTQYFGPGTRLLVL.

The chain has TRBV28 and TRBJ1-1, with D hard to call. The CDR3 contains 16 residues. The V end lost 6 bases, the J end lost 5 bases, and 22 bases lay between the germline ends. Germline V gene lookup returns CDR1 MDHEN and CDR2 SYDVKM. CDR3 region: CASRDGYAGSRTEAFF. The DNA of the CDR3 is TGTGCCAGCAGGGACGGGTATGCGGGTTCAAGGACTGAAGCTTTCTTT.

The rearrangement joins TRBV2 to TRBJ2-6; D is tentatively TRBD1 or TRBD2 (5 bases each). The CDR3 loop spans 15 amino acids. V lost 8 bases to trimming and J lost 0 bases, with 11 bases between them. Germline CDR1 reads SNHLY; CDR2 reads FYNNEI. This chain's CDR3 is CASEGPHSGANVLTF. The CDR3 region has the DNA TGTGCCAGCGAGGGACCGCACTCTGGGGCCAACGTCCTGACTTTC.

The V gene is TRBV30, the J gene TRBJ2-5, with TRBD1 matching over 10 bases. V shed 1 base, J shed 5 bases, and the junction held 1 base outside the gene matches. CDR1 and CDR2 from the germline V gene are GTSNPN and SVGIG (reference sequence). This CDR3 is built from 13 residues. CDR3 nucleotide sequence: TGTGCCTGGAGTGAGGACAGGGGGGAGACCCAGTACTTC. Translating it yields CAWSEDRGETQYF.

The chain joins TRBV5-1 to TRBJ1-2; D may be TRBD1 (5 bases). This CDR3 has 13 residues. V gave up 4 bases and J gave up 4 bases, with 11 bases separating them. The V gene's germline CDR1 is SGHRS and CDR2 YFSETQ. This CDR3 is CASSGTDVYGYTF. Here the CDR3 DNA reads TGCGCCAGCAGCGGGACTGACGTCTATGGCTACACCTTC.

The chain couples TRBV2 to TRBJ2-5; 7 positions agree with TRBD1. Trimming cost V 8 bases and J 5 bases; bases outside gene matches: 8. CDR3 length equals 13 residues. Germline values: CDR1 SNHLY, CDR2 FYNNEI. The CDR3 DNA sequence: TGTGCCAGCGAGTCGCAGGGGGTGGAGACCCAGTACTTC. Encoded protein: CASESQGVETQYF.

The rearrangement links TRBV18 to TRBJ1-2; 7 bases map to TRBD1. V trimming: 3 bases; J trimming: 3 bases; junction bases outside the gene matches: 13. Germline loops: CDR1 KGHSH, CDR2 LQKENI. CDR3 size: 17 residues. The CDR3 bases are TGTGCCAGCTCACCTTTGACAGGGATAGAAGGCGACTATGGCTACACCTTC. Its protein product is CASSPLTGIEGDYGYTF.

The chain is built from TRBV4-1 and TRBJ1-1; the D gene is possibly TRBD1 (5 bases). The germline V gene encodes CDR1 MGHRA and CDR2 YSYEKL. V was clipped by 1 base and J by 8 bases, with 17 bases between them. The CDR3 extends over 15 amino acids. CDR3 loop: CASSQGTSSRREAFF. The CDR3, as DNA: TGCGCCAGCAGCCAAGGGACAAGCTCCCGGAGGGAAGCTTTCTTT.